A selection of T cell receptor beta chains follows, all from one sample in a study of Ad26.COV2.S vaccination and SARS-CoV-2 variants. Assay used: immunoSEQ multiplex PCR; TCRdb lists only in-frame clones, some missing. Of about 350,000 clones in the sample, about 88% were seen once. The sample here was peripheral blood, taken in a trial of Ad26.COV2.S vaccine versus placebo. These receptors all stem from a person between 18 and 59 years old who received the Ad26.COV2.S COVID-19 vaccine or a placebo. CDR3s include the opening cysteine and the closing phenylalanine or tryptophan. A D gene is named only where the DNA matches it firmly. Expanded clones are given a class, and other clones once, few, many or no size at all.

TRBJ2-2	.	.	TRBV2	TGTGCCAGCAGCGGACAAACCACCGGGGAGCTGTTTTTT	CASSGQTTGELFF
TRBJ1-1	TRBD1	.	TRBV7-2	TGTGCCAGCAGCTTAGTAGGCGTTGGGACAGCGAACACTGAAGCTTTCTTT	CASSLVGVGTANTEAFF
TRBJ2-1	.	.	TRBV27	TGTGCCAGCAGACAACAGGGTAGAGGGTCCTACAATGAGCAGTTCTTC	CASRQQGRGSYNEQFF
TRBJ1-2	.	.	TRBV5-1	TGCGCCAGCAGCCTGGGGGAGATTACCTATGGCTACACCTTC	CASSLGEITYGYTF
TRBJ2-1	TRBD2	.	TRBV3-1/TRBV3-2	TGTGCCAGCAGCCGGCAGCTTAGCGGGAGGATACCAATCAATGAGCAGTTCTTC	CASSRQLSGRIPINEQFF
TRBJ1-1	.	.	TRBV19	TGTGCCAGTAGTGAAGGCAGCGACACTGAAGCTTTCTTT	CASSEGSDTEAFF
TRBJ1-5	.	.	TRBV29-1	TGCAGCGTTGAAGATACGGGAGGTCAGCCCCAGCATTTT	CSVEDTGGQPQHF
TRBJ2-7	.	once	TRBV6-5	TGTGCCAGCAGCATACAGGGCTACGAGCAGTACTTC	CASSIQGYEQYF
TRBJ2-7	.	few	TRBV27	TGTGCCAGCAGTTTCGAAGGGCCCGCCTATGAGCAGTACTTC	CASSFEGPAYEQYF
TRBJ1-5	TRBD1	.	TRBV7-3	TGTGCCAGCAGCGACCAGGGACAGACTAGCAATCAGCCCCAGCATTTT	CASSDQGQTSNQPQHF
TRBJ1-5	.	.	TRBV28	TGTGCCAGCAGTCCACTCGGATATAGCAATCAGCCCCAGCATTTT	CASSPLGYSNQPQHF
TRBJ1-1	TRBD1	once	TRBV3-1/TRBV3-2	TGTGCCAGCAGTAGACAGGGTGAAGCTTTCTTT	CASSRQGEAFF
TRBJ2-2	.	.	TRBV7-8	TGTGCCAGCACCAAACGGCAGGGCAGTGGCACCGGGGAGCTGTTTTTT	CASTKRQGSGTGELFF
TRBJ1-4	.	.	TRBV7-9	TGTGCCAGCAGCTGGGACCCTTTGGAAAAACTGTTTTTT	CASSWDPLEKLFF
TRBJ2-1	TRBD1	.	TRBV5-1	TGCGCCAGCAGCTTGAAGGGACAGGGACAGAATGAGCAGTTCTTC	CASSLKGQGQNEQFF
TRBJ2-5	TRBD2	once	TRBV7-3	TGTGCCAGCAGGTTAGCGGGAGGGCCAGAGACCCAGTACTTC	CASRLAGGPETQYF